This is a list of T cell receptor beta chains from one sample in a study of T cells after yellow fever vaccination. MiXCR, run by TCRdb on the 5' RACE reads, gives a single entry per CDR3 protein. The sample yields around 230,000 distinct CDR3 sequences, 6% to 8% seen once. Sequences were derived from CD4+ T cells sorted from PBMCs, sampled on the day of the yellow fever booster vaccination. These receptors were taken from a man aged 25-40 years who received the YFV17D yellow fever vaccine. CDR3s include the opening cysteine and the closing phenylalanine or tryptophan. A D gene is named only where the DNA matches it firmly. Clone size appears in some rows only: once, few, many, or a class for an expanded clone.

abundance	j_gene	v_gene	d_gene	CDR3aa	CDR3nt
few	TRBJ2-2	TRBV5-1	NA	CASSLGPTANTGELFF	TGCGCCAGCAGCTTGGGGCCAACCGCGAACACCGGGGAGCTGTTTTTT
many	TRBJ2-5	TRBV5-6	TRBD1	CASSLDRGFQETQYF	TGTGCCAGCAGCTTGGACAGGGGATTCCAAGAGACCCAGTACTTC
many	TRBJ2-5	TRBV11-2	TRBD1	CASSSGAGTGAETQYF	TGTGCCAGCAGCTCGGGGGCCGGGACAGGGGCGGAGACCCAGTACTTC
NA	TRBJ2-3	TRBV24-1	NA	CATSGGFGTDTQYF	TGTGCCACCAGTGGAGGGTTTGGTACAGATACGCAGTATTTT
many	TRBJ2-7	TRBV12-3/TRBV12-4	TRBD1	CASSRDSSYEQYF	TGTGCCAGCAGCCGGGACAGCTCCTACGAGCAGTACTTC
many	TRBJ2-7	TRBV12-3/TRBV12-4	TRBD2	CASRSSGRKSYEQYF	TGTGCCAGCAGGAGTAGCGGGAGAAAGTCCTACGAGCAGTACTTC
few	TRBJ2-3	TRBV7-2	NA	CASFKWDGTDTQYF	TGTGCCAGTTTTAAGTGGGACGGAACAGATACGCAGTATTTT
NA	TRBJ2-1	TRBV24-1	NA	CATSDPGRHNEQFF	TGTGCCACCAGTGACCCCGGGAGACACAATGAGCAGTTCTTC
NA	TRBJ1-1	TRBV20-1	NA	CSATRTPGAEAFF	TGCAGTGCTACCCGGACACCCGGGGCTGAAGCTTTCTTT
NA	TRBJ1-1	TRBV5-2	NA	CARGLGGQGIPVYSMNTEAFF	TGTGCCAGGGGCCTAGGGGGACAGGGGATTCCGGTATATTCCATGAACACTGAAGCTTTCTTT
few	TRBJ2-2	TRBV7-8	NA	CASSLKFSTNTGELFF	TGTGCCAGCAGCTTAAAATTTAGTACGAACACCGGGGAGCTGTTTTTT
many	TRBJ2-7	TRBV19	TRBD2	CASRPGTSGAYEQYF	TGTGCCAGTAGACCTGGTACTAGCGGCGCCTACGAGCAGTACTTC
NA	TRBJ2-1	TRBV6-4	TRBD1	CASSVRPGQALGEQFF	TGTGCCAGCAGTGTTAGACCGGGACAGGCATTGGGTGAGCAGTTCTTC
many	TRBJ2-2	TRBV7-2	TRBD1	CASSLTTGVGELFF	TGTGCCAGCAGCTTAACCACAGGGGTCGGGGAGCTGTTTTTT
many	TRBJ2-7	TRBV4-3	NA	CASSQVGRREYEQYF	TGCGCCAGCAGCCAAGTAGGCAGGAGGGAATACGAGCAGTACTTC
NA	TRBJ1-2	TRBV30	TRBD1	CAWTAGTGPHGYTF	TGTGCCTGGACAGCGGGGACAGGGCCCCATGGCTACACCTTC
NA	TRBJ2-5	TRBV7-8	NA	CASSLFLGETQYF	TGTGCCAGCAGCTTATTCCTTGGAGAGACCCAGTACTTC
NA	TRBJ2-1	TRBV24-1	NA	CATSGLPLVNEQFF	TGTGCCACCAGTGGACTCCCCCTCGTCAATGAGCAGTTCTTC
NA	TRBJ2-2	TRBV27	NA	CASSSQWNTGELFF	TGTGCCAGCAGTTCCCAATGGAACACCGGGGAGCTGTTTTTT
few	TRBJ2-7	TRBV6-5	NA	CASSYGHLSYEQYF	TGTGCCAGCAGTTACGGACACCTCTCCTACGAGCAGTACTTC
few	TRBJ2-2	TRBV20-1	TRBD2	CSAIGRASTGELFF	TGCAGTGCTATCGGGAGGGCCTCAACCGGGGAGCTGTTTTTT
many	TRBJ2-5	TRBV27	TRBD2	CASSLTSGAPSTQYF	TGTGCCAGCAGTTTGACTAGCGGGGCCCCGAGTACCCAGTACTTC
many	TRBJ1-1	TRBV28	TRBD1	CASSPGTGNLNTEAFF	TGTGCCAGCAGTCCGGGGACAGGGAACCTTAACACTGAAGCTTTCTTT
NA	TRBJ2-3	TRBV7-9	NA	CASSTGEGTDTQYF	TGTGCCAGCAGCACAGGGGAGGGCACAGATACGCAGTATTTT
NA	TRBJ2-3	TRBV20-1	TRBD2	CSAKTSLDTQYF	TGCAGTGCCAAGACTAGCCTCGATACGCAGTATTTT
NA	TRBJ2-1	TRBV28	NA	CASGPATKLYNEQFF	TGTGCCAGCGGCCCGGCAACAAAACTCTACAATGAGCAGTTCTTC
NA	TRBJ2-7	TRBV6-2/TRBV6-3	NA	CASSLPTKYEQYF	TGTGCCAGCAGTCTACCGACAAAGTACGAGCAGTACTTC
NA	TRBJ2-2	TRBV5-1	NA	CASRLSQAGTGELFF	TGCGCCAGCAGGCTGTCCCAAGCGGGCACCGGGGAGCTGTTTTTT
many	TRBJ2-2	TRBV28	NA	CASSFQGMNTGELFF	TGTGCCAGCAGTTTCCAGGGAATGAACACCGGGGAGCTGTTTTTT
few	TRBJ2-5	TRBV29-1	TRBD1	CSGTGAETQYF	TGCAGCGGGACAGGGGCGGAGACCCAGTACTTC
many	TRBJ2-6	TRBV2	NA	CASSGGPGANVLTF	TGTGCCAGCAGCGGAGGCCCCGGGGCCAACGTCCTGACTTTC